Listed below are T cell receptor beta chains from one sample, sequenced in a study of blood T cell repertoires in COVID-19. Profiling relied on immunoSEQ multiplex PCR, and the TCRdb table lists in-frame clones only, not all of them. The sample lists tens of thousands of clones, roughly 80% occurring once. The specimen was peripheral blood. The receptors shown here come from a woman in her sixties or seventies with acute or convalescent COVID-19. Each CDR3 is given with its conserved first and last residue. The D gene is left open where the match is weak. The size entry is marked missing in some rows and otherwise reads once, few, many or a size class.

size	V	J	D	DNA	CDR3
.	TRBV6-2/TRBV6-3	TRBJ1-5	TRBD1	TGTGCCAGCAGTTACTCCGGGACAGGGGGGGGTTTCGGCAATCAGCCCCAGCATTTT	CASSYSGTGGGFGNQPQHF
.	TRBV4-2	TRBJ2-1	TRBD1	TGTGCCAGCAGCCAAGAACCAGGGGGCTACAATGAGCAGTTCTTC	CASSQEPGGYNEQFF
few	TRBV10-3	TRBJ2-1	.	TGTGCCATCAGTGAGGAGGTATACAATGAGCAGTTCTTC	CAISEEVYNEQFF
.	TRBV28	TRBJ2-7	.	TGTGCCAGCAGTTTAACAGGGTCCGTGCAGTACTTC	CASSLTGSVQYF
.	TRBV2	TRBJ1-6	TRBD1	TGTGCCAGCAGGGACTGGGGACAGGGAAATTCACCCCTCCACTTT	CASRDWGQGNSPLHF
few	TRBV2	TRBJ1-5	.	TGTGCCAGCAGTCTTGCAGGTAGCAATCAGCCCCAGCATTTT	CASSLAGSNQPQHF
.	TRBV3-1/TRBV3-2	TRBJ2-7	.	TGTGCCAGCAGCCGAGGGGGGGCAGCGTTCTTCTACGAGCAGTACTTC	CASSRGGAAFFYEQYF
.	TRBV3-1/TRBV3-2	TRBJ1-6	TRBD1	TGTGCCAGCAGTCAAGCCGCCGCAGGACAGGGAACTAATTCACCCCTCCACTTT	CASSQAAAGQGTNSPLHF
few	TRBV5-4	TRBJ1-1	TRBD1	TGTGCCAGCAGCCCGGGACAGGGGAACACTGAAGCTTTCTTT	CASSPGQGNTEAFF
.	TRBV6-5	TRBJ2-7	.	TGTGCCAGCAGTACCCGGACAGCATCCTACGAGCAGTACTTC	CASSTRTASYEQYF
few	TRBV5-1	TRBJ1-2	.	TGCGCCAGCAGCTTGGCAGGGGACCCGAGGTATGGCTACACCTTC	CASSLAGDPRYGYTF
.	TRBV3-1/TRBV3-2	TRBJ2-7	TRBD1	TGTGCCAGCAGCCAAGATAAATTACAGGGGGACGAGCAGTACTTC	CASSQDKLQGDEQYF
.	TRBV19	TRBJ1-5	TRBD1	TGTGCCAGTAAGGGGGCCGCAGGGGGCGGATATAATCAGCCCCAGCATTTT	CASKGAAGGGYNQPQHF
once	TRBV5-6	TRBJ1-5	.	TGTGCCAGCAGCGTTGGAGCCTCCAATCAGCCCCAGCATTTT	CASSVGASNQPQHF
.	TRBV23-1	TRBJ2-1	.	TGCGCCAGCCGTGTACTTTATTGCTCCTACAATGAGCAGTTCTTC	CASRVLYCSYNEQFF
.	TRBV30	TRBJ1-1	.	TGTGCCTGGAGGCCCGGGGGCACTGAAGCTTTCTTT	CAWRPGGTEAFF
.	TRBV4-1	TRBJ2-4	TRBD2	TGCGCCAGCAGCCAATCAGCGGGAGCTTTTGCCAAAAACATTCAGTACTTC	CASSQSAGAFAKNIQYF
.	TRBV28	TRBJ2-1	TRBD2	TGTGCCAGCACCTTGGCAGGACTAGTCGGCGTCAATGAGCAGTTCTTC	CASTLAGLVGVNEQFF
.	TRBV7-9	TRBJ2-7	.	TGTGCCAGCAGCCTTGGCTGGGGGGACGAGCAGTACTTC	CASSLGWGDEQYF
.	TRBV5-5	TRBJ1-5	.	TGTGCCAGCAGTCGGGACATACAACCCAATCAGCCCCAGCATTTT	CASSRDIQPNQPQHF
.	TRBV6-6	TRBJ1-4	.	TGTGCCAGCAGACAGGGAGGGGGAAAACTGTTTTTT	CASRQGGGKLFF
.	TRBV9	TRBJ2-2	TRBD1	TGTGCCAGCAGCGCCGGGACAGGGTATAGCGGGGAGCTGTTTTTT	CASSAGTGYSGELFF
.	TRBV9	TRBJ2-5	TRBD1	TGTGCCAGCAGCCCCCGGGACAGGCCGGGGGAGACCCAGTACTTC	CASSPRDRPGETQYF
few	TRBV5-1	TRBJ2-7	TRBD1	TGCGCCAGCAGCTGGGGACAGGACTCATCCGAGCAGTACTTC	CASSWGQDSSEQYF
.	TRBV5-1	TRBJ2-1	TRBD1	TGCGCCAGCAGCTACCGGGACAGGGGCAATGAGCAGTTCTTC	CASSYRDRGNEQFF
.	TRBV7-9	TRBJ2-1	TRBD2	TGTGCCAGCAGCTCGGGGGGACTAGCCTACAATGAGCAGTTCTTC	CASSSGGLAYNEQFF
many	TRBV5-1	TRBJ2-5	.	TGCGCCAGTGGCATGGCGGGGAAAGAGACCCAGTACTTC	CASGMAGKETQYF
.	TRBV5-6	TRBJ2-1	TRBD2	TGTGCCAGCAGGCTCCTACTAGCGGGGGGCAACAATGAGCAGTTCTTC	CASRLLLAGGNNEQFF
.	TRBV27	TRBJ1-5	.	TGTGCCAGCAGTTTTCAGGGAGGGAGCAATCAGCCCCAGCATTTT	CASSFQGGSNQPQHF
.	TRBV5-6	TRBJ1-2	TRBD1	TGTGCCAGCAGCTCCCTTGGGACAGGTGCGGATTATGGCTACACCTTC	CASSSLGTGADYGYTF
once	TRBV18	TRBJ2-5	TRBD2	TGTGCCAGCTCACCCCATAGGGTTTATCCTCATGTACTAGCGGGAGTGGTGGAGACCCAGTACTTC	CASSPHRVYPHVLAGVVETQYF
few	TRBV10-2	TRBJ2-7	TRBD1	TGCGCCAGCAGTCCCGGGACAGCCTACGAGCAGTACTTC	CASSPGTAYEQYF
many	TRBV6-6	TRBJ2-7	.	TGTGCCAGCAGTGAGACAGTTTCCTACGAGCAGTACTTC	CASSETVSYEQYF
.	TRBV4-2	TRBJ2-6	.	TGTGCCAGCAGCCAAGATCAGGACAGCACCGGGGCCAACGTCCTGACTTTC	CASSQDQDSTGANVLTF
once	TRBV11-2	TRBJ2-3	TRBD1	TGTGCCAGCAGCTTAGCGGCAGGGACAGGGGGCGCGGGTACGCAGTATTTT	CASSLAAGTGGAGTQYF
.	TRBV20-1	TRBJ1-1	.	TGCAGTGCTAGTCGTGTCACTGAAGCTTTCTTT	CSASRVTEAFF
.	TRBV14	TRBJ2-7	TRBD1	TGTGCCAGCAGCCGCAACAGGGGAAGAACCTACGAGCAGTACTTC	CASSRNRGRTYEQYF
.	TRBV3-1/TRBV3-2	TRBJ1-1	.	TGTGCCAGCAGCCAAGGGGGCCTTGAAGCTTTCTTT	CASSQGGLEAFF